This T cell receptor beta chain was profiled in a study of T cells after yellow fever vaccination. The 5'RACE template-switching step produced TCR cDNA and added a universal primer site and UMIs. TCRdb re-derived calls from the 5' RACE reads in MiXCR, one entry per CDR3 protein. The repertoire includes over 45,000 distinct CDR3 sequences, around 6.2% of them detected once, and roughly 31% sits in the top ten. This CDR3 comprises 14 residues. With 3 bases clipped from V and 5 bases from J, the junction kept 5 bases outside the gene matches. Per the germline V gene, CDR1 is KGHSH and CDR2 is LQKENI. This clonotype has a count of ten or more.

The clonotype originates from a man between 18 and 35 years old who received the YFV17D yellow fever vaccine. Sequencing was performed on PBMCs, either bulk or a sorted T-cell subset (CD4+, CD8+, memory, or dextramer-sorted; not recorded which), taken on the day of the yellow fever booster vaccination. This sequence joins TRBV18 and TRBJ2-5; TRBD1 matches 8 bases. As DNA, the CDR3 is TGTGCCAGCTCACCCCAACAGGGGGACGAGACCCAGTACTTC. It codes for CASSPQQGDETQYF.